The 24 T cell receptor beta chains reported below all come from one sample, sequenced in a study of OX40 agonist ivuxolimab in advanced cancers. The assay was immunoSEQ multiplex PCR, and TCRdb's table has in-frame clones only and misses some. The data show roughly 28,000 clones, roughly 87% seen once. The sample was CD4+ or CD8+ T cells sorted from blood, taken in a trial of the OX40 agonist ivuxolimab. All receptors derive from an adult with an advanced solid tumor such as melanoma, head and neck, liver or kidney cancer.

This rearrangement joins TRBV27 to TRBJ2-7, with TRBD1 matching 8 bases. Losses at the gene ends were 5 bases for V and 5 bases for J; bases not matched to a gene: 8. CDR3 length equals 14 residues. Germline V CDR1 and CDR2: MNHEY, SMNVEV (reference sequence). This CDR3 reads CASSLTGGGHEQYF. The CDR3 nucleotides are TGTGCCAGCAGTCTAACAGGGGGTGGACACGAGCAGTACTTC.

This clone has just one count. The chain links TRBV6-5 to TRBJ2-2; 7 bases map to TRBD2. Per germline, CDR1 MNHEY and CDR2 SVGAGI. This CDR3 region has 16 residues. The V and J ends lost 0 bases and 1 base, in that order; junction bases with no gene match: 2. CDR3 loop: CASSYSASGNTGELFF. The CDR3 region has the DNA TGTGCCAGCAGTTACTCGGCTAGCGGGAACACCGGGGAGCTGTTTTTT.

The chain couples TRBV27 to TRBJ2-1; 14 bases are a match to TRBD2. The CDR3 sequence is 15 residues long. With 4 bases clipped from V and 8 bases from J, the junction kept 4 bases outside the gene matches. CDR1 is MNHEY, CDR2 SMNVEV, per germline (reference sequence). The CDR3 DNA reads TGTGCCAGCAGTTCCGGACTAGCGGGAGGCTATGAGCAGTTCTTC. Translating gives CASSSGLAGGYEQFF.

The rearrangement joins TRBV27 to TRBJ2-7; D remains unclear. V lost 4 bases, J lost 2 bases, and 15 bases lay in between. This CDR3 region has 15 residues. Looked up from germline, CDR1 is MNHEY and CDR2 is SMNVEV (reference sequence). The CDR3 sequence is CASSSSQRPPYEQYF. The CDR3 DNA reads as TGTGCCAGCAGTTCTTCCCAAAGGCCGCCCTACGAGCAGTACTTC.

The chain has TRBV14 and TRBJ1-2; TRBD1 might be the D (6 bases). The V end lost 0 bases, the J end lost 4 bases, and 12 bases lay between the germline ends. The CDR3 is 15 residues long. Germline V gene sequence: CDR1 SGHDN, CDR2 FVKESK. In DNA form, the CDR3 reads TGTGCCAGCAGCCAAGACCCGGGACACTTCTATGGCTACACCTTC. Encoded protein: CASSQDPGHFYGYTF.

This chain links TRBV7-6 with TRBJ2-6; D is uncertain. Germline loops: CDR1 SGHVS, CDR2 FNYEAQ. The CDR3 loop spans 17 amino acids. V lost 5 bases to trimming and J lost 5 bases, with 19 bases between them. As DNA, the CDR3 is TGTGCCAGCAGCAGGGAAATCTCACAAAGTCGGGCCAACGTCCTGACTTTC. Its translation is CASSREISQSRANVLTF.

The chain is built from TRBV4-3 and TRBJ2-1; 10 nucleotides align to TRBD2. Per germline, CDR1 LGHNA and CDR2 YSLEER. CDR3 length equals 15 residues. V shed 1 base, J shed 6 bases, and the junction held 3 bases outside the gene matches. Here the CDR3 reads CASSQGWTSGNEQFF. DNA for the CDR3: TGCGCCAGCAGCCAAGGGTGGACTAGCGGCAATGAGCAGTTCTTC.

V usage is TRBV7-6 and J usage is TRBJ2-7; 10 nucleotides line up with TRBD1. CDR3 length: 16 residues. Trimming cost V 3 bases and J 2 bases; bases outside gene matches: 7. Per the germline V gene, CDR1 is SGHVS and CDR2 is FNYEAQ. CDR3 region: CASSLDRQGAAYEQYF. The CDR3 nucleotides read TGTGCCAGCAGCTTGGACCGACAGGGGGCTGCCTACGAGCAGTACTTC.

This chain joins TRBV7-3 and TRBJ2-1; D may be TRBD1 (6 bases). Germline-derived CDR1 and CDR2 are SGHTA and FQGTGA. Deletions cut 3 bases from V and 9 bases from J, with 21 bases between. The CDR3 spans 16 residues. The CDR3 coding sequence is TGTGCCAGCAGCTTCCGTGTGGGACATCGAATGGGTGAGCAGTTCTTC. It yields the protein CASSFRVGHRMGEQFF.

CDR3 protein: CASSLRTSGTYNEQFF. The CDR3 DNA is TGTGCCAGCAGCCTGAGGACTAGCGGAACCTACAATGAGCAGTTCTTC. The chain employs TRBV11-3 and TRBJ2-1; TRBD2 matches 10 bases. V lost 5 bases and J lost 2; bases outside the gene matches: 6. This CDR3 is 16 amino acids long. CDR1 and CDR2 from the germline V gene are SGHNT and YENEEA.

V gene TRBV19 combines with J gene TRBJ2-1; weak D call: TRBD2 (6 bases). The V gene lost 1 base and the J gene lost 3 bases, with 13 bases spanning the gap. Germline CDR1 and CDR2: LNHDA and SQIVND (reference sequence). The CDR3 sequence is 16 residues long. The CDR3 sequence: CASSIVLGLNYNEQFF. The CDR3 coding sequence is TGTGCCAGTAGTATAGTATTGGGACTCAACTACAATGAGCAGTTCTTC.

This CDR3 reads CASSTNPQGLGEQYF. The CDR3 nucleotides are TGTGCCAGCAGTACCAATCCCCAGGGGTTGGGGGAGCAGTACTTC. The chain joins TRBV27 to TRBJ2-7; the D gene is possibly TRBD1 (6 bases). Germline CDR1 MNHEY, CDR2 SMNVEV (reference sequence). This CDR3 has 15 amino acids. Trimming pared 5 bases from V and 7 bases from J, leaving 21 bases between.

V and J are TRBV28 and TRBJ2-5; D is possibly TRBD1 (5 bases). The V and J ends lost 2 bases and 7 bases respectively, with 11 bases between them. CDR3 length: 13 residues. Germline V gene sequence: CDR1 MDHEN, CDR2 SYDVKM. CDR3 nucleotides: TGTGCCAGCAGTTTAGGTCAAGGGGTGACCCAGTACTTC. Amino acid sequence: CASSLGQGVTQYF. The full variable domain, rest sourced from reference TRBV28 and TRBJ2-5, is DVKVTQSSRYLVKRTGEKVFLECVQDMDHENMFWYRQDPGLGLRLIYFSYDVKMKEKGDIPEGYSVSREKKERFSLILESASTNQTSMYLCASSLGQGVTQYFGPGTRLLVL.

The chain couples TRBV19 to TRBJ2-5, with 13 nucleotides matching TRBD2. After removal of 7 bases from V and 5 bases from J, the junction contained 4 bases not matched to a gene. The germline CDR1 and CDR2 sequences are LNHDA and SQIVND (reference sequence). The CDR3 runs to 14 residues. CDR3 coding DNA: TGTGCCAGTACCGGACTAGCGGGAGAGGAGACCCAGTACTTC. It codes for CASTGLAGEETQYF.

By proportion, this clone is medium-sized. The CDR3 spells CASSDLDTETQYF. The CDR3 DNA reads as TGTGCCAGCAGTGACTTGGACACTGAGACCCAGTACTTC. J is TRBJ2-5 and V is TRBV6-1, with a possible D match to TRBD1 (5 bases). CDR1 is MNHNS, CDR2 SASEGT, per germline. The CDR3 runs to 13 residues. Between the trimmed V and J ends, which lost 3 bases and 5 bases, there was a span of 10 bases.

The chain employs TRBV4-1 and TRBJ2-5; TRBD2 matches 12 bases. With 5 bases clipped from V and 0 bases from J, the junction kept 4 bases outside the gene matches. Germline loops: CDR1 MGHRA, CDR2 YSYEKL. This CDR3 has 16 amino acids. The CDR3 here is CASSTRTSGDQETQYF. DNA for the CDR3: TGCGCCAGCAGCACCCGGACTAGCGGGGACCAAGAGACCCAGTACTTC.

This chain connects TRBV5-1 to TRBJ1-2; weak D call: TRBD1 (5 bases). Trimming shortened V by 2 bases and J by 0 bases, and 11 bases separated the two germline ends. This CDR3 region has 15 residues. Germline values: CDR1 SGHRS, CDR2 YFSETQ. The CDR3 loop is CASSFDEGSNYGYTF. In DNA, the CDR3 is TGCGCCAGCAGCTTTGATGAGGGGTCTAACTATGGCTACACCTTC.

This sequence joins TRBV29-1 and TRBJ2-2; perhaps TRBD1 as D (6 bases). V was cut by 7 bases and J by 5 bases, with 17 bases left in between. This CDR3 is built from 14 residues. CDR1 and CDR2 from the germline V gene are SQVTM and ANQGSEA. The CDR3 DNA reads TGCAGCGCTGTGTGGGACACAAGGACCGGGGAGCTGTTTTTT. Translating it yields CSAVWDTRTGELFF.

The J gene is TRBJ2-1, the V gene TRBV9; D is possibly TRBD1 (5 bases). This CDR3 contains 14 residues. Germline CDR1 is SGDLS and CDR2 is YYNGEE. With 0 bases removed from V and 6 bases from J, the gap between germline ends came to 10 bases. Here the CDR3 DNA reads TGTGCCAGCAGCGTAGTAGGGGCGAGCAATGAGCAGTTCTTC. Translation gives CASSVVGASNEQFF.

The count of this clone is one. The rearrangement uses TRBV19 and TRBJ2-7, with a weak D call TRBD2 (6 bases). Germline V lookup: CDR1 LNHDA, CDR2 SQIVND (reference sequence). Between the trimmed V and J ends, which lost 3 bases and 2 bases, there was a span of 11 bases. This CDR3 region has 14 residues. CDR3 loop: CASSMGGRTYEQYF. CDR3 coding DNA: TGTGCCAGTAGTATGGGGGGAAGGACCTACGAGCAGTACTTC. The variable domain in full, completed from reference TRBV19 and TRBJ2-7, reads DGGITQSPKYLFRKEGQNVTLSCEQNLNHDAMYWYRQDPGQGLRLIYYSQIVNDFQKGDIAEGYSVSREKKESFPLTVTSAQKNPTAFYLCASSMGGRTYEQYFGPGTRLTVT.

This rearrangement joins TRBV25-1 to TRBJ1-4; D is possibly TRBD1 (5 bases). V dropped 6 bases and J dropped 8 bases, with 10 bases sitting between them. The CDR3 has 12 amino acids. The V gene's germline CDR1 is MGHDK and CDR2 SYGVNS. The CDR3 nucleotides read TGTGCCAGCAGCTGGGGCTTCGAAAAACTGTTTTTT. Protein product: CASSWGFEKLFF.

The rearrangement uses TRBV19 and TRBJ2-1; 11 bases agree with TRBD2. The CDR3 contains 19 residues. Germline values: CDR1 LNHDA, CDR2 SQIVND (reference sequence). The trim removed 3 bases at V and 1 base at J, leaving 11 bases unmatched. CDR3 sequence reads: CASSIGGLAGGLSYNEQFF. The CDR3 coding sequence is TGTGCCAGTAGTATCGGGGGTCTAGCGGGAGGACTGTCCTACAATGAGCAGTTCTTC. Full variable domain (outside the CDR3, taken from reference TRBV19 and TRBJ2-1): DGGITQSPKYLFRKEGQNVTLSCEQNLNHDAMYWYRQDPGQGLRLIYYSQIVNDFQKGDIAEGYSVSREKKESFPLTVTSAQKNPTAFYLCASSIGGLAGGLSYNEQFFGPGTRLTVL.

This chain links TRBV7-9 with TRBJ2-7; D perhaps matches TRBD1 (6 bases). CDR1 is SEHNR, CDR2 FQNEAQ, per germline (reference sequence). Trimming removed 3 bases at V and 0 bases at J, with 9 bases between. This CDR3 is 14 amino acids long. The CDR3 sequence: CASSLGHRSYEQYF. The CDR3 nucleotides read TGTGCCAGCAGCTTGGGACACCGCTCCTACGAGCAGTACTTC. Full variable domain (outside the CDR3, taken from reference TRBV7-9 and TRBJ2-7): DTGVSQNPRHKITKRGQNVTFRCDPISEHNRLYWYRQTLGQGPEFLTYFQNEAQLEKSRLLSDRFSAERPKGSFSTLEIQRTEQGDSAMYLCASSLGHRSYEQYFGPGTRLTVT.

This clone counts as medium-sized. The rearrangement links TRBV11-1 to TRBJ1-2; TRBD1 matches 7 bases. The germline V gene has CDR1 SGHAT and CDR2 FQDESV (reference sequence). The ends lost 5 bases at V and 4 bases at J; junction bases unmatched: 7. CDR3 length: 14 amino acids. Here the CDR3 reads CASSLYGTAYGYTF. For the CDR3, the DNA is TGTGCCAGCAGCCTATATGGGACAGCCTATGGCTACACCTTC.